The present T cell receptor (beta chain) was sequenced within a study of T cells expressing NK-cell markers. With the 5' RACE reads reprocessed, TCRdb shows one record per CDR3 protein and no DNA. This repertoire includes hundreds of thousands of distinct CDR3 sequences. General observations from the study: Evidence did not settle whether expanded NKG2C+ T cell clones targeted HCMV.

CDR3 length equals 13 residues. CDR1 is SNHLY and CDR2 is FYNNEI in the germline V gene. Remarks on this clonotype: Its specificity is not known.

This chain connects TRBV2 to TRBJ2-3; TCRdb returns TRBD2, unconfirmable since there is no DNA. Sequenced material: blood T cells: a sorted CD56 or NKG2C T cell subset, CD4+ or CD8+ T cells, or bulk PBMC T cells (not recorded which). This clonotype was sampled from a man aged 18-75 years in good health. CDR3 sequence: CASRTRSTDTQYF.